Sequencing of this TCR beta chain was carried out in a study of cytomegalovirus exposure and HLA in healthy donors. Study results and limitations: Most TCR sequences showed up rarely, but some public TCRs showed up in many donors. In vitro, a few CMV-associated chains proved specific for CMV antigens.

The CDR3 has 14 residues. CDR1 MNHNS and CDR2 SASEGT come from the germline V gene. Trimming took 5 bases from V and 1 from J, leaving 10 bases between them. Clones were read by immunoSEQ multiplex PCR, and TCRdb kept only the in-frame ones, dropping some. The sample holds approximately 190,000 clones; approximately 88% are singletons and the top ten take more than 6.5%. A note on this clone: Its target is unknown.

The sample consisted of PBMCs. This receptor was obtained from a man aged 18 to 35 in good health and CMV-seropositive. V gene TRBV6-1 combines with J gene TRBJ2-3; TRBD2 might be the D (6 bases). In DNA, the CDR3 is TGTGCCAGCAGTCCCGGGACTGGCACAGATACGCAGTATTTT. Protein sequence: CASSPGTGTDTQYF.